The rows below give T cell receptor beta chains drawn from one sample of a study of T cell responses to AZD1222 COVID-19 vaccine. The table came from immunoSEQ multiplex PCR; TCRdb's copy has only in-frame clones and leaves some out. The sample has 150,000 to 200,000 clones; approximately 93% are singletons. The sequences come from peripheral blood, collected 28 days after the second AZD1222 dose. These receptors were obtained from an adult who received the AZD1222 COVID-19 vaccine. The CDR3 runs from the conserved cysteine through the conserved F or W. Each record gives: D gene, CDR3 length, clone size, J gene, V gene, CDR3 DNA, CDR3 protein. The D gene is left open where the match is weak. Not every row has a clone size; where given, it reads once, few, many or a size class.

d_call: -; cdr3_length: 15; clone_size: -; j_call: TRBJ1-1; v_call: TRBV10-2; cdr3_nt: TGCGCCAGCAGTGAATCCAGGGAGGGCAACACTGAAGCTTTCTTT; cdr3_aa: CASSESREGNTEAFF
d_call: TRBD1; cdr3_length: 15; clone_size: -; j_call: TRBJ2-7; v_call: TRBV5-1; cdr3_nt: TGCGCCAGCAGCTACAGGGGGCCATTCTCCTACGAGCAGTACTTC; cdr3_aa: CASSYRGPFSYEQYF
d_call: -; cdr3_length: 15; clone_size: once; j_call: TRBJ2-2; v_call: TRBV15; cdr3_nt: TGTGCCACCAGCAGAATTCGGACCTCCACCGGGGAGCTGTTTTTT; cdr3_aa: CATSRIRTSTGELFF
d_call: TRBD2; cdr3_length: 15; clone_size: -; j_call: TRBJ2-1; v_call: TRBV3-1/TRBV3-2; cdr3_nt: TGTGCCAGCAGCCCTAGCGGGGCGTCCTACAATGAGCAGTTCTTC; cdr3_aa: CASSPSGASYNEQFF
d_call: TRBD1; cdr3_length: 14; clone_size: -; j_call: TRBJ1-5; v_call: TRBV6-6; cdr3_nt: TGTGCCAGTTCCGGGACAGCTAGCAATCAGCCCCAGCATTTT; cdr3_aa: CASSGTASNQPQHF
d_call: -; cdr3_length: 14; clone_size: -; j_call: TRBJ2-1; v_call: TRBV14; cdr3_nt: TGTGCCAGCAGCCCGCGGACAGTTTACAATGAGCAGTTCTTC; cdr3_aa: CASSPRTVYNEQFF
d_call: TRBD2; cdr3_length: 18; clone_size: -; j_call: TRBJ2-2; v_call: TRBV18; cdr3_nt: TGTGCCAGCTCACCATGGCGCGAACTAGCGGGCTCGGCCGGGGAGCTGTTTTTT; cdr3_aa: CASSPWRELAGSAGELFF
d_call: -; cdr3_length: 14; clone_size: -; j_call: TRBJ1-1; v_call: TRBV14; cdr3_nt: TGTGCCAGCAGCCAAGAACTGAGGGACTCTGAAGCTTTCTTT; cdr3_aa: CASSQELRDSEAFF
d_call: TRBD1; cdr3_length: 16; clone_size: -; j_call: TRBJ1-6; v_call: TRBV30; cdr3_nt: TGTGCCTGGAGTGCAGGGGGGGGATTCTATAATTCACCCCTCCACTTT; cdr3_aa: CAWSAGGGFYNSPLHF
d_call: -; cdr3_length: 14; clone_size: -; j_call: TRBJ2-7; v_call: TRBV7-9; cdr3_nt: TGTGCCAGCACCGGTCCCCTGAAGGCCTACGAGCAGTACTTC; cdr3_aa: CASTGPLKAYEQYF
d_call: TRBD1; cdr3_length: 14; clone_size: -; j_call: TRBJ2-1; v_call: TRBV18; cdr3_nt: TGTGCCAGCTCGGTCCAGGGGGCGAACAATGAGCAGTTCTTC; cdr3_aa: CASSVQGANNEQFF
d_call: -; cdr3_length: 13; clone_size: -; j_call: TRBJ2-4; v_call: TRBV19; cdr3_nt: TGTGCCAGTAGCGACACTAACAAAAACATTCAGTACTTC; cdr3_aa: CASSDTNKNIQYF
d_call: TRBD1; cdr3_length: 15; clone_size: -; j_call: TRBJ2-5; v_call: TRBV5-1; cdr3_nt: TGCGCCAGCAGCCCCTGGACAGGGCTCCAAGAGACCCAGTACTTC; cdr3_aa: CASSPWTGLQETQYF
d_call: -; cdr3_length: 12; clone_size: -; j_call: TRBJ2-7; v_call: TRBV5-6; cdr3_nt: TGTGCCAGCAGCTCGTACAGCTACGAGCAGTACTTC; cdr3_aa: CASSSYSYEQYF
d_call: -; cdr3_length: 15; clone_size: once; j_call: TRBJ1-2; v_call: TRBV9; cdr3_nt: TGTGCCAGCAGCGGATACCGGGCCACTAACTATGGCTACACCTTC; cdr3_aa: CASSGYRATNYGYTF
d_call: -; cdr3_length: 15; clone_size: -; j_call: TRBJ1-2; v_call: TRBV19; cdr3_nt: TGTGCCGCCACTAAGAGGGATACAGGGACCTATGGCTACACCTTC; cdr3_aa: CAATKRDTGTYGYTF
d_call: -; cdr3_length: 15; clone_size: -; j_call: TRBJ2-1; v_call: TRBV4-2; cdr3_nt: TGTGCCAGCAGCCAAGATTCGAGGGCTGGGAATGAGCAGTTCTTC; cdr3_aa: CASSQDSRAGNEQFF
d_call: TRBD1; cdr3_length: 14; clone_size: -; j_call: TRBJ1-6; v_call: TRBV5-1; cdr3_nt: TGCGCCAGCAGCTTTTGGACAGGGGGCCCACCCCTCCACTTT; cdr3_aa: CASSFWTGGPPLHF
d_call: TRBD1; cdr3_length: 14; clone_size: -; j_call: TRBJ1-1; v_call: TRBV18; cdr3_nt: TGTGCCAGCTCCCAAAGTCAGGGGGCCACTGAAGCTTTCTTT; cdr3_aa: CASSQSQGATEAFF
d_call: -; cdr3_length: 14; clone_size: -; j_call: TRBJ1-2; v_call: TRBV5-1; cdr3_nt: TGCGCCAGCAGCTTCGGCAGGGAAAGATATGGCTACACCTTC; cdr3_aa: CASSFGRERYGYTF
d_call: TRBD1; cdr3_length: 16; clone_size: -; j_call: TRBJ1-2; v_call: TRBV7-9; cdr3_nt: TGTGCCAGCAGCTTAGTGGGACAGACCGTTAACTATGGCTACACCTTC; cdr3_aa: CASSLVGQTVNYGYTF
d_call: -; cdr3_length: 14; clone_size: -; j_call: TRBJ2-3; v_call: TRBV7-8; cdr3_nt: TGTGCCAGCAGCTTATTCAGGGTGTTGGATACGCAGTATTTT; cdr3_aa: CASSLFRVLDTQYF
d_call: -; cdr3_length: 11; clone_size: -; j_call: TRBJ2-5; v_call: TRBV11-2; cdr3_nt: TGTGCCTGCGGGTCCCAAGAGACCCAGTACTTC; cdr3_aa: CACGSQETQYF
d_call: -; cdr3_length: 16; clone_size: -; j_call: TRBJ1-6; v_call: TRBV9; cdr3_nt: TGTGCCAGCAGCTTGACTACCTCCGGGTATAATTCACCCCTCCACTTT; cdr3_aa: CASSLTTSGYNSPLHF
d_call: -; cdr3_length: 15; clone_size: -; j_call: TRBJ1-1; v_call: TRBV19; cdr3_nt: TGTGCCAGTAGTATACAGGGTCTGATGAACACTGAAGCTTTCTTT; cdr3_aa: CASSIQGLMNTEAFF
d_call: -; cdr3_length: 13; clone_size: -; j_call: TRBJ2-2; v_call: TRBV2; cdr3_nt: TGTGCCAGCCAACCCCACTACACCGGGGAGCTGTTTTTT; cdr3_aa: CASQPHYTGELFF
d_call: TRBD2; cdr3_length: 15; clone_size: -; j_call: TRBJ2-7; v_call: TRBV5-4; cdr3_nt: TGTGCCAGCAGCTTACGACTAGCGGGAATGCACGAGCAGTACTTC; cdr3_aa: CASSLRLAGMHEQYF
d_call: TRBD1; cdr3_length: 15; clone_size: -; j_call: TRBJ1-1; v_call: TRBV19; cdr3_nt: TGTGCCAGTAGTCTCCCATCCAGGGGGCCCACTGAAGCTTTCTTT; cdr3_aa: CASSLPSRGPTEAFF
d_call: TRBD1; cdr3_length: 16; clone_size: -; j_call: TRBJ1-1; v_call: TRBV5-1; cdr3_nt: TGCGCCAGCAGCTTGAGGCAGGGGGCTGGGAACACTGAAGCTTTCTTT; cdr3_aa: CASSLRQGAGNTEAFF
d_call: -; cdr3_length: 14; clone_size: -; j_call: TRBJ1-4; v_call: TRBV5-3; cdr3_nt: TGTGCCAGAAGCCCCAGAGCAACTAATGAAAAACTGTTTTTT; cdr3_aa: CARSPRATNEKLFF
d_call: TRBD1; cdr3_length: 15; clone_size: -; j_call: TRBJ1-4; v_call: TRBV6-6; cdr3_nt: TGTGCCAGCACCCTACGACAGGGGGCCTATGAAAAACTGTTTTTT; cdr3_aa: CASTLRQGAYEKLFF
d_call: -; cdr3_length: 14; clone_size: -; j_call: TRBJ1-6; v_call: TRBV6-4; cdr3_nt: TGTGCCAGCAGTGACCGGCTGGGGGGTTCACCCCTCCACTTT; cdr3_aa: CASSDRLGGSPLHF
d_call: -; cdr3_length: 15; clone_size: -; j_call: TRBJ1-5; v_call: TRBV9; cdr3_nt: TGTGCCAGCAGCGTAGGACCGTATAGCAATCAGCCCCAGCATTTT; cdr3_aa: CASSVGPYSNQPQHF
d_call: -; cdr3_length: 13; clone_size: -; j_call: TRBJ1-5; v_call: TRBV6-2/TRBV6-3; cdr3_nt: TGTGCCAGCAGTTACTCCCGAATGGAGCCCCAGCATTTT; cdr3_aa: CASSYSRMEPQHF
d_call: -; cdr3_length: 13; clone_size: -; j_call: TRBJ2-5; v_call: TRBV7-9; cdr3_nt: TGTGCCAGCAGCTTGAGGAGTGGCGAGACCCAGTACTTC; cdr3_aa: CASSLRSGETQYF
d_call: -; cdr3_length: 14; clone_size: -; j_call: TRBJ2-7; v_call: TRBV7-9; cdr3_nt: TGTGCCAGCCACGGGCTAGGGAGCAGGTACGAGCAGTACTTC; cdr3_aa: CASHGLGSRYEQYF
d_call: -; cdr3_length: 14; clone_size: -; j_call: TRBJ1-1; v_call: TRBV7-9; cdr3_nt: TGTGCCAGCAGCTTAATACGGGTCGGCACTGAAGCTTTCTTT; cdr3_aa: CASSLIRVGTEAFF
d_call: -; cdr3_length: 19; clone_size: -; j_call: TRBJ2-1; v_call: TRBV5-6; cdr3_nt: TGTGCCAGCAGCTTGTTCAGTGTCGGACTTCTTAGGTCCTACAATGAGCAGTTCTTC; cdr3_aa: CASSLFSVGLLRSYNEQFF
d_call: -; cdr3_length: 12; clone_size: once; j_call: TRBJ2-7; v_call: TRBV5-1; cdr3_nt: TGCGCCAGCAGCAGGGGGGATTACGAGCAGTACTTC; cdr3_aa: CASSRGDYEQYF
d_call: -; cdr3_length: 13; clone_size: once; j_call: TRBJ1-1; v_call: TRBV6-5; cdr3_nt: TGTGCCAGCAGTTACGAGGGGAACACTGAAGCTTTCTTT; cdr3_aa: CASSYEGNTEAFF
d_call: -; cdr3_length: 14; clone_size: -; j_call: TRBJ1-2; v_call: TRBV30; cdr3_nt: TGTGCCTGGAGTGCAACCCCATCAAACTATGGCTACACCTTC; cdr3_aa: CAWSATPSNYGYTF
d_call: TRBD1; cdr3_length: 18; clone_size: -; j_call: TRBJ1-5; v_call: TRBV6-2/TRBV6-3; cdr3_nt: TGTGCCAGCAGTCCCCCAATAAGCAGGGGGCGCTTCGGTCAGCCCCAGCATTTT; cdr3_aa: CASSPPISRGRFGQPQHF
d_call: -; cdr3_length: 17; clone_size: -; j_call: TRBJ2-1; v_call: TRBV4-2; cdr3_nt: TGTGCCAGCAGCCCGAGACTAGACCTCCGGTCCTACAATGAGCAGTTCTTC; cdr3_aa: CASSPRLDLRSYNEQFF
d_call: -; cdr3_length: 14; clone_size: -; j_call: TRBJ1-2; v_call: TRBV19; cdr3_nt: TGTGCCAGTACCCGTGGGCGATGGAACTATGGCTACACCTTC; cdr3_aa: CASTRGRWNYGYTF
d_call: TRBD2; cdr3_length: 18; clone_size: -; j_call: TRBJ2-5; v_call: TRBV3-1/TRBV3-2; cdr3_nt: TGTGCCAGCAGCCCAAAGGACGGGCTAGCGGGATTCAAAGAGACCCAGTACTTC; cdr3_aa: CASSPKDGLAGFKETQYF
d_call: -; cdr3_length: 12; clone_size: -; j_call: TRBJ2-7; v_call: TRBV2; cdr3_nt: TGTGCCACCCGAAGGGCGAGTACAGGGCAGTACTTC; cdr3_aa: CATRRASTGQYF
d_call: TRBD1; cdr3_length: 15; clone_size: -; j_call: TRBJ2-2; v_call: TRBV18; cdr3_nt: TGTGCCAGCTCACCATGGGACAGGGGAACCGGGGAGCTGTTTTTT; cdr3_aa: CASSPWDRGTGELFF
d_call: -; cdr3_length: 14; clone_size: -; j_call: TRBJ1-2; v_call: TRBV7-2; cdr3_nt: TGTGCCAGCAGCTTAAAGGAATTGATCTATGGCTACACCTTC; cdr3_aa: CASSLKELIYGYTF
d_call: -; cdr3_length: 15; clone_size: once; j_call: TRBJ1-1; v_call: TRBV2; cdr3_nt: TGTGCCAGCAGTGAATTGAACAGGGTGGACACTGAAGCTTTCTTT; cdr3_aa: CASSELNRVDTEAFF
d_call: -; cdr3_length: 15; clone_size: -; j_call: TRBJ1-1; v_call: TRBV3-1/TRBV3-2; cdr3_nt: TGTGCCAGCAGCGATAGTATCTTCCGGGACGGTGAAGCTTTCTTT; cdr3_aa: CASSDSIFRDGEAFF
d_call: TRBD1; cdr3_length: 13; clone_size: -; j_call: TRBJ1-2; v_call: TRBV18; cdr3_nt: TGTGCCAGCTCACCACGACAGGGCTATGGCTACACCTTC; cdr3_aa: CASSPRQGYGYTF
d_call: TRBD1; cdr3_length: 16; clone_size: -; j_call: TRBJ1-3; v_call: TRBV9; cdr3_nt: TGTGCCAGCAGCGTAGGGGCAGGGGGCACTGGAAACACCATATATTTT; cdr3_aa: CASSVGAGGTGNTIYF
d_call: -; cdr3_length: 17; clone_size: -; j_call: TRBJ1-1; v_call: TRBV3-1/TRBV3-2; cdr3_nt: TGTGCCAGCAGCCACTCCAGGCGGGGGGCAGGGGACACTGAAGCTTTCTTT; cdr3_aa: CASSHSRRGAGDTEAFF
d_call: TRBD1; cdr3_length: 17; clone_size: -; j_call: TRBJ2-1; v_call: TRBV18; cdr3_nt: TGTGCCAGCTCCCCTCAAGGGTGGGCTACAGGGGACAATGAGCAGTTCTTC; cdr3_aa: CASSPQGWATGDNEQFF